This T cell receptor beta chain was obtained from a study of blood T cell repertoires in COVID-19. Overall study context: In each case, the material was cDNA or gDNA derived from T cells, B-cell-depleted T cells, or PBMCs.

Some clones are missing from TCRdb's copy, which holds only in-frame ones; the method was immunoSEQ multiplex PCR. Here the sample spans 85,000 to 90,000 clones, about 87% being singletons. This clone was found a few times. V lost 0 bases and J 7 bases, leaving 17 bases between the germline ends. Germline V lookup: CDR1 SGHRS, CDR2 YFSETQ. The CDR3 is made up of 15 amino acids. The TCR was taken from a human donor in a cohort sampled during active COVID-19. This rearrangement joins TRBV5-1 to TRBJ2-7, with a tentative D call TRBD2 (5 bases). Sequencing input: peripheral blood. The CDR3 is CASSLGAASTGEQYF. As DNA, the CDR3 is TGCGCCAGCAGCTTGGGAGCGGCGTCAACCGGAGAGCAGTACTTC. The full variable domain, rest sourced from reference TRBV5-1 and TRBJ2-7, is KAGVTQTPRYLIKTRGQQVTLSCSPISGHRSVSWYQQTPGQGLQFLFEYFSETQRNKGNFPGRFSGRQFSNSRSEMNVSTLELGDSALYLCASSLGAASTGEQYFGPGTRLTVT.